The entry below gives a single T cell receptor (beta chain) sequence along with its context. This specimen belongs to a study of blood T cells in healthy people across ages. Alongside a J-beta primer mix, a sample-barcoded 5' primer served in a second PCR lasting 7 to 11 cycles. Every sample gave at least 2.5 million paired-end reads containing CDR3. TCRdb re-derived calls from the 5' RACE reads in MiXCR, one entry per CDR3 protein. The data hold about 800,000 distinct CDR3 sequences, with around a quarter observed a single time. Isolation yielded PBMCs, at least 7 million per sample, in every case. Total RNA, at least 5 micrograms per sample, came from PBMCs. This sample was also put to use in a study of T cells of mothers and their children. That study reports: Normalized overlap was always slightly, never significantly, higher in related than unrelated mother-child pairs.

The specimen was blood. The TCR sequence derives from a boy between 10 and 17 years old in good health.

The CDR3 coding sequence is TGTGCTAGTGGTTTGGACCCTAAGGCTGGCGGGGGCTACACAATCACAGATACGCAGTATTTT. Protein: CASGLDPKAGGGYTITDTQYF. The chain carries TRBV12-5 and TRBJ2-3, with D possibly TRBD2 on 7 matching bases. V was clipped by 1 base and J by 2 bases, with 28 bases between them. CDR1 and CDR2 from the germline V gene are LGHNT and FRNRAP. The CDR3 totals 21 residues.